Listed below are T cell receptor beta chains from one sample, sequenced in a study of cytomegalovirus exposure and HLA in healthy donors. Sequencing was performed with immunoSEQ multiplex PCR; in TCRdb, only in-frame clones are kept and a portion is missing. The sample holds about 55,000 clones; over 65% are singletons and the top ten take roughly 36%. The sequenced sample consisted of PBMCs. These receptors originate from a man aged 35-49 years in good health and CMV-seropositive. The CDR3 runs from the conserved cysteine through the conserved F or W. Fields, in order: clone size, V gene, CDR3 length, D gene, J gene, CDR3 protein, CDR3 DNA. The D gene is left open where the match is weak. Expanded clones get a size class; other rows say once, few or many, or leave the size out.

clone size: NA; V gene: TRBV7-2; CDR3 length: 13; D gene: NA; J gene: TRBJ1-5; CDR3 protein: CASSPRVNQPQHF; CDR3 DNA: TGTGCCAGCAGTCCCAGGGTCAATCAGCCCCAGCATTTT
clone size: few; V gene: TRBV5-6; CDR3 length: 16; D gene: NA; J gene: TRBJ2-2; CDR3 protein: CASSLFTGMGVGELFF; CDR3 DNA: TGTGCCAGCAGCTTGTTTACCGGGATGGGAGTCGGGGAGCTGTTTTTT
clone size: NA; V gene: TRBV5-4; CDR3 length: 13; D gene: TRBD1; J gene: TRBJ1-1; CDR3 protein: CASFRQGRVQAFF; CDR3 DNA: TGTGCCAGCTTCCGACAGGGTCGGGTGCAGGCTTTCTTT
clone size: few; V gene: TRBV2; CDR3 length: 15; D gene: NA; J gene: TRBJ1-2; CDR3 protein: CASTEERERGYGYTF; CDR3 DNA: TGTGCCAGCACCGAAGAGAGGGAACGAGGCTATGGCTACACCTTC
clone size: NA; V gene: TRBV7-6; CDR3 length: 13; D gene: NA; J gene: TRBJ2-1; CDR3 protein: CASSISTLGEQFF; CDR3 DNA: TGTGCCAGCAGCATCTCTACGCTCGGTGAGCAGTTCTTC
clone size: NA; V gene: TRBV18; CDR3 length: 15; D gene: NA; J gene: TRBJ1-3; CDR3 protein: CASSPRRDSGNTIYF; CDR3 DNA: TGTGCCAGCTCACCTAGACGGGACTCTGGAAACACCATATATTTT
clone size: NA; V gene: TRBV6-1; CDR3 length: 15; D gene: NA; J gene: TRBJ2-5; CDR3 protein: CASSARGSGRGTQYF; CDR3 DNA: TGTGCCAGCAGTGCACGGGGATCCGGGCGCGGGACCCAGTACTTC
clone size: NA; V gene: TRBV14; CDR3 length: 15; D gene: NA; J gene: TRBJ1-1; CDR3 protein: CASSQDRLWYTEAFF; CDR3 DNA: TGTGCCAGCAGCCAAGATAGACTGTGGTACACTGAAGCTTTCTTT
clone size: few; V gene: TRBV30; CDR3 length: 16; D gene: NA; J gene: TRBJ1-5; CDR3 protein: CAWSVRGGRVRQPQHF; CDR3 DNA: TGTGCCTGGAGTGTACGCGGGGGGCGCGTAAGACAGCCCCAGCATTTT
clone size: NA; V gene: TRBV7-9; CDR3 length: 16; D gene: TRBD1; J gene: TRBJ1-5; CDR3 protein: CASSQAGTGGNQPQHF; CDR3 DNA: TGTGCCAGCAGCCAGGCGGGGACAGGGGGCAATCAGCCCCAGCATTTT
clone size: once; V gene: TRBV9; CDR3 length: 18; D gene: NA; J gene: TRBJ1-6; CDR3 protein: CASSVAHKLGRSTSPLHF; CDR3 DNA: TGTGCCAGCAGCGTAGCTCACAAATTAGGGAGAAGCACTTCACCCCTCCACTTT
clone size: once; V gene: TRBV15; CDR3 length: 16; D gene: TRBD2; J gene: TRBJ2-2; CDR3 protein: CATSRDAGVGTGELFF; CDR3 DNA: TGTGCCACCAGCAGAGATGCGGGGGTGGGCACCGGGGAGCTGTTTTTT
clone size: NA; V gene: TRBV5-5; CDR3 length: 16; D gene: TRBD1; J gene: TRBJ1-5; CDR3 protein: CASSLQTGKEDQPQHF; CDR3 DNA: TGTGCCAGCAGCCTTCAGACAGGGAAAGAGGATCAGCCCCAGCATTTT
clone size: NA; V gene: TRBV30; CDR3 length: 13; D gene: NA; J gene: TRBJ1-2; CDR3 protein: CASPNFKSYGYTF; CDR3 DNA: TGTGCCTCGCCTAACTTTAAGAGCTATGGCTACACCTTC
clone size: NA; V gene: TRBV10-2; CDR3 length: 12; D gene: NA; J gene: TRBJ2-2; CDR3 protein: CASSFSTGELFF; CDR3 DNA: TGCGCCAGCAGTTTCAGCACCGGGGAGCTGTTTTTT
clone size: NA; V gene: TRBV4-3; CDR3 length: 16; D gene: TRBD1; J gene: TRBJ1-4; CDR3 protein: CASSQGSTGVNEKLFF; CDR3 DNA: TGCGCCAGCAGCCAAGGATCGACAGGGGTTAATGAAAAACTGTTTTTT
clone size: few; V gene: TRBV28; CDR3 length: 15; D gene: TRBD1; J gene: TRBJ1-3; CDR3 protein: CASSFQGARGNTIYF; CDR3 DNA: TGTGCCAGCAGTTTTCAGGGGGCGAGAGGAAACACCATATATTTT
clone size: few; V gene: TRBV6-6; CDR3 length: 15; D gene: NA; J gene: TRBJ1-1; CDR3 protein: CASSYTGSMNTEAFF; CDR3 DNA: TGTGCCAGCAGTTACACGGGGAGCATGAACACTGAAGCTTTCTTT
clone size: NA; V gene: TRBV18; CDR3 length: 14; D gene: TRBD1; J gene: TRBJ1-4; CDR3 protein: CASSPRQGVEKLFF; CDR3 DNA: TGTGCCAGCTCGCCACGACAGGGAGTTGAAAAACTGTTTTTT
clone size: NA; V gene: TRBV14; CDR3 length: 16; D gene: NA; J gene: TRBJ1-1; CDR3 protein: CASSRWGRRMNTEAFF; CDR3 DNA: TGTGCCAGCAGCCGGTGGGGGAGGAGGATGAACACTGAAGCTTTCTTT